This T cell receptor (beta chain) was sequenced during a study of Graves' ophthalmopathy and Graves' hyperthyroidism. About the research overall: Prior to any treatment, peripheral blood was collected at the time of initial diagnosis.

Moderate-to-severe activity, CAS ≥3, NOSPECS ≥4 and duration under 3 months were recorded for donors with ophthalmopathy. Diagnosis was based on clinical symptoms, serum thyroxine, TRAb, thyroid ultrasound and orbital computed tomography. A roughly 9.3 ml volume of fresh peripheral blood provided the PBMCs. This clonotype was counted at least ten times. RNA transcripts served as template for amplifying TCR beta CDR3 sequences. An opening RT-PCR round employed HTBI primers and preceded a second-round multiplex PCR. Using its own MiXCR run on the multiplex PCR reads, TCRdb lists one record per CDR3 protein. This sample carries 450,000 or so distinct CDR3 sequences, approximately 15% of them seen once, and the ten largest clones take 8% to 10%. Sequenced sample: blood. This TCR was sampled from a woman in her thirties with Graves' ophthalmopathy.

For the CDR3, the DNA is TGTGCCAGCAGTCCGGCTCAAACTGGAAACACCATATATTTT. It translates to CASSPAQTGNTIYF. V gene TRBV12-3 or TRBV12-4 combines with J gene TRBJ1-3; the D is unclear. Trimming shortened V by 5 bases and J by 2 bases, and 10 bases separated the two germline ends. CDR3 length: 14 amino acids.